This paragraph covers one T cell receptor beta chain sequence. What antigen it recognizes has not been identified. No base quality information exists; no much larger clone differs at one position. This sample stems from a study of T cell responses to AZD1222 COVID-19 vaccine (dated by TCRdb to the early 2020s). Notes on the research overall: AZD1222 recipients whose second dose came at about 4 weeks and those whose second dose came at about 12 weeks were combined into one group, since spike-specific TCR depth and breadth did not differ between the two schedules. A total of about 230 trial participants underwent TCR sequencing, of whom approximately 210 received two doses of AZD1222 and 26 received two doses of the MenACWY control vaccine. Trial participants were enrolled by age into 18-55, 56-69 and 70-plus year subgroups, with roughly 150, 30 and 60 TCR-sequenced participants respectively. Here is what the overall study found, with its caveats: Reportedly, almost half of the unique spike-specific TCRs recognized epitopes lying outside the regions that are mutated in the B.1.351 and B.1.1.7 variants. Because no day 14 peak-response samples were available, the repertoires could be characterized only after the peak T cell response. In the small 56-69-year group, the increase in depth fell short of significance, most likely because of low power. Vaccine-associated CD4 TCRs spanned the whole spike protein, with dominant responses in regions 160-218 and 743-854. Only five to seven AZD1222 recipients were SARS-CoV-2 seropositive at baseline, limiting conclusions about previously exposed vaccinees. Participants were mostly white British, with more females than males. The authors suggested clonal diversity may have been underestimated. Spike-specific TCR breadth and depth rose significantly after two AZD1222 doses compared with day 0 and with MenACWY recipients.

The CDR3 regions of human TCRbeta chains were subjected to immunosequencing. In the source study's methods: TCRs in the repertoires were matched against a reference library of SARS-CoV-2-specific TCRs that had been generated with the MIRA antigen-specificity platform. Breadth meant the fraction of unique TCRs that were SARS-CoV-2-associated, whereas depth meant the fraction of total T cells that were SARS-CoV-2-associated. Using the MIRA data, each spike-specific TCR was assigned both to the spike region to which the TCR was reactive and to a CD4 or CD8 class. Log10-transformed breadth and depth values were compared by one-way ANOVA with Sidak's multiple comparisons tests. TCRdb took this table from immuneACCESS and kept in-frame rearrangements with V and J called. Such tables lack part of the clones; where checked against another copy, unresolved V genes explain under half of the gap, and the rest is unexplained. V and J calls and clone size are copied from that table; D and trimming were computed from the DNA. The sample records 95,000 or so clones, about 89% of which are singletons. Approximately 3.7% of the sample comes from the top ten.

The germline V and J ends show losses of 4 bases and 0 bases respectively, and no gene match explains 7 bases of the junction. From the germline V gene (reference sequence), CDR1 is SGHKS and CDR2 is YYEKEE. Taken from cysteine to phenylalanine, the CDR3 has 15 residues. Just the 45-base CDR3 DNA is kept, in frame starting at base 1. The time point label, as the study defines it: baseline before first vaccination. Samples from vaccinated people were obtained from the UK trials COV001 and COV002, which included a single-blind randomized controlled phase 2/3 trial of AZD1222 (ChAdOx1 nCoV-19) in healthy adults. For TCRbeta chain sequencing, PBMC samples were collected from trial participants at day 0 and at day 28 after the second dose.

The chain uses TRBV5-5 and TRBJ2-7, with 7 junctional bases fitting TRBD1. The TCR was taken from an adult in good health. This material consisted of peripheral blood, taken on day 0 of AZD1222 vaccination. The DNA is TGTGCCAGCAGCGCCGGACAGGTCCTCTCCTACGAGCAGTACTTC. This codes for CASSAGQVLSYEQYF.